This TCR beta chain appears in the sequencing data of a study of CD8+ T cells in alopecia areata. Study details: Dosing with tofacitinib proceeded for 6 to 18 months, followed by 6 months off drug.

The CDR3 is 10 residues long. The V gene's germline CDR1 is MGHDK and CDR2 SYGVNS. V shed 7 bases and J shed 5 bases, with 5 bases lying between them. Notes on the study in general: Relative to mice, TCR sharing across patients was less clear, a difference possibly HLA-related. The study found higher clonality in lesional than normal scalp, especially in alopecia totalis/universalis.

RNA extraction and reverse transcription yielded cDNA as sequencing template. Generated by immunoSEQ multiplex PCR, the TCRdb table keeps only in-frame clones and is missing some. The sample consists of 150,000 to 200,000 clones, over 50% of them appearing once. For this clone: The antigen is unknown.

The sequence derives from a human donor with alopecia areata. The rearrangement uses TRBV25-1 and TRBJ1-1; D is unclear. The specimen was CD4+ T cells sorted from blood, collected at week 0. CDR3 in amino acids: CASMETEAFF. Written as DNA, the CDR3 is TGTGCCAGCATGGAGACTGAAGCTTTCTTT. The full variable domain, with the rest looked up from reference TRBV25-1 and TRBJ1-1, is EADIYQTPRYLVIGTGKKITLECSQTMGHDKMYWYQQDPGMELHLIHYSYGVNSTEKGDLSSESTVSRIRTEHFPLTLESARPSHTSQYLCASMETEAFFGQGTRLTVV.